The entry that follows covers one TCR beta chain sequence. The sample is drawn from a study of CD8 T cells in Susac syndrome. The CDR3 length is 15 residues. Germline V lookup: CDR1 LGHNT, CDR2 FRNRAP. Trimming removed 1 base at V and 0 bases at J, with 7 bases between. RNA in amounts of about 0.5 to 1 ug was reverse transcribed with random hexamers. TCRdb re-analysed the immunoSEQ multiplex PCR reads in MiXCR, keeping a single row per CDR3 protein. The sample has about 140,000 distinct CDR3 sequences, approximately 95% seen once; the top ten hold 0.13% to 0.15%. This clonotype was obtained from a human donor with Susac syndrome. The sequencing sample was made of CD4+ T cells from PBMCs. The J gene is TRBJ1-5, the V gene TRBV12-5; the D is unclear. For the CDR3, the DNA is TGTGCTAGTGGTTTGGGGGTCAATAGCAATCAGCCCCAGCATTTT. It translates to CASGLGVNSNQPQHF.